These 9 T cell receptor beta chains came from one sample sequenced in a study of blood T cell repertoires in COVID-19. Generated by immunoSEQ multiplex PCR, the TCRdb table keeps only in-frame clones and is missing some. Among around 200,000 clones, about 80% were seen once, and the ten largest hold approximately 2.6%. Sequencing was carried out using peripheral blood. Every receptor here comes from a human donor with acute or convalescent COVID-19. The donor label of this sample is uncertain.

V usage is TRBV27 and J usage is TRBJ1-4; unclear D gene. V was pared by 2 bases and J by 11 bases, with 9 bases between. Germline V gives CDR1 MNHEY, CDR2 SMNVEV (reference sequence). CDR3 length: 12 residues. CDR3 loop: CASSLRPGKLFF. CDR3 DNA: TGTGCCAGCAGTTTAAGACCGGGGAAACTGTTTTTT.

The chain recombines TRBV23-1 with TRBJ2-2, with a possible D match to TRBD1 (6 bases). TRBV23-1 is noted as an ORF with a role that remains uncertain. This CDR3 contains 17 residues. V was clipped by 0 bases and J by 0 bases, with 11 bases between them. The CDR3 loop reads CASSQSWDTTNTGELFF. The CDR3 coding sequence is TGCGCCAGCAGTCAATCGTGGGACACCACGAACACCGGGGAGCTGTTTTTT.

The chain uses TRBV4-2 and TRBJ2-6, with D perhaps matching TRBD1 (6 bases). The CDR3 runs 18 residues. Trimming left V 3 bases short and J 0 bases short, with 15 bases between. Germline lookup yields CDR1 LGHNA and CDR2 YNFKEQ. This CDR3 is CASSQDSKVFSGANVLTF. CDR3 bases: TGTGCCAGCAGCCAGGACAGCAAGGTGTTCTCTGGGGCCAACGTCCTGACTTTC.

Written as DNA, the CDR3 is TGCGCCAGCAGCCGCCCACAGGGCCTAGACGACTATGGCTACACCTTC. Its protein is CASSRPQGLDDYGYTF. The V gene is TRBV5-1, the J gene TRBJ1-2, with D maybe TRBD1 (6 bases). CDR3 length: 16 amino acids. CDR1 is SGHRS and CDR2 is YFSETQ in the germline V gene. V was shortened by 4 bases and J by 3 bases, with 19 bases between the two germline ends. Looking up the rest from reference TRBV5-1 and TRBJ1-2 gives the full variable domain: KAGVTQTPRYLIKTRGQQVTLSCSPISGHRSVSWYQQTPGQGLQFLFEYFSETQRNKGNFPGRFSGRQFSNSRSEMNVSTLELGDSALYLCASSRPQGLDDYGYTFGSGTRLTVV.

The gene calls are TRBV6-1 and TRBJ2-5; 7 nucleotides agree with TRBD1. This CDR3 has 15 residues. Germline lookup yields CDR1 MNHNS and CDR2 SASEGT. Unmatched junction bases numbered 7, after V lost 2 bases and J lost 4 bases. The DNA for the CDR3 is TGTGCCAGCAGTGAAAGGGCAGGGGGACGAGAGACCCAGTACTTC. Encoded protein: CASSERAGGRETQYF.

V gene TRBV27 combines with J gene TRBJ1-2, with 12 nucleotides matching TRBD1. V shed 5 bases and J 7 bases; nucleotides not matched to a gene: 11. This CDR3 has 16 residues. Per the germline V gene, CDR1 is MNHEY and CDR2 is SMNVEV (reference sequence). The CDR3 DNA reads TGTGCCAGCAGTCGCGAGCCGGGACAGGGGGCGCTTGGCTACACCTTC. Its protein product is CASSREPGQGALGYTF.

This chain links TRBV6-5 with TRBJ1-1; 7 nucleotides line up with TRBD1. CDR3 length: 13 amino acids. Germline V lookup: CDR1 MNHEY, CDR2 SVGAGI. Trimming at V came to 7 bases and at J to 3 bases, leaving 5 bases not matched to a gene. The CDR3 reads CASMRGLDTEAFF. For the CDR3, the DNA is TGTGCCAGCATGAGGGGGCTGGACACTGAAGCTTTCTTT.

This clone was picked up one time. The V and J genes are TRBV3-1 (or the pseudogene TRBV3-2) and TRBJ2-3, with TRBD1 identical over 9 bases. Germline V lookup: CDR1 LGHDT, CDR2 YNNKEL (reference sequence). The CDR3 totals 16 residues. Trimming removed 3 bases from V and 2 bases from J; junction bases left unmatched: 6. CDR3 sequence (DNA): TGTGCCAGCAGCCAGGCGGGACAGGGTGTCACAGATACGCAGTATTTT. Protein product: CASSQAGQGVTDTQYF.

V is TRBV5-1 and J is TRBJ2-2; a possible D gene is TRBD2 (7 bases). The germline V gene encodes CDR1 SGHRS and CDR2 YFSETQ. The CDR3 extends over 15 amino acids. The germline V and J ends were trimmed by 2 bases and 4 bases, with 12 bases remaining between them. CDR3 protein: CASSLGGAATGELFF. The CDR3 coding sequence is TGCGCCAGCAGCTTAGGGGGGGCCGCCACCGGGGAGCTGTTTTTT.